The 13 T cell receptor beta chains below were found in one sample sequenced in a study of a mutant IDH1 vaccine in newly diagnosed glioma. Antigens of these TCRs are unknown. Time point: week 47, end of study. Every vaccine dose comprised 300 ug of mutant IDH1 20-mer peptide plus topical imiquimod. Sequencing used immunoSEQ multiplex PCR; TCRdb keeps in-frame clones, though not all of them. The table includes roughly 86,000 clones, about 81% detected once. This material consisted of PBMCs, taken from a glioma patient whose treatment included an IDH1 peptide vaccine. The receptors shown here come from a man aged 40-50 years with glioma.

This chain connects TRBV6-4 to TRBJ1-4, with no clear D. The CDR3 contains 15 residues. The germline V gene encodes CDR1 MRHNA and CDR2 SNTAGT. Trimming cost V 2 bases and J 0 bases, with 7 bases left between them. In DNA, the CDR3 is TGTGCCAGCAGTGACCAGGCCACAACTAATGAAAAACTGTTTTTT. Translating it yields CASSDQATTNEKLFF.

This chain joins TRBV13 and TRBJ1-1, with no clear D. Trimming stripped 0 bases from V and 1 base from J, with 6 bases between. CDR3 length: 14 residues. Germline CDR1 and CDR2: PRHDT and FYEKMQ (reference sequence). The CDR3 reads CASSLGGRNTEAFF. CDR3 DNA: TGTGCCAGCAGCTTAGGCGGGAGGAACACTGAAGCTTTCTTT.

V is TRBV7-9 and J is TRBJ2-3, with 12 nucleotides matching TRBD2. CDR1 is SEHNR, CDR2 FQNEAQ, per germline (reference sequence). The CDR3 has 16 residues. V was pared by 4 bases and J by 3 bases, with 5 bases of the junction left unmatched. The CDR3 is CASSSYGTSGTDTQYF. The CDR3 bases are TGTGCCAGCAGCTCCTACGGGACTAGCGGGACAGATACGCAGTATTTT.

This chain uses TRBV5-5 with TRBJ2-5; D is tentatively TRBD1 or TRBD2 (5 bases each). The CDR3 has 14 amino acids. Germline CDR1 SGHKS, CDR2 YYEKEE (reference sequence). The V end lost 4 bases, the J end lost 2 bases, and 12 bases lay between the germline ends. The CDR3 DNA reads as TGTGCCAGCAGCGGGTGGGGGAGACAAGAGACCCAGTACTTC. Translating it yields CASSGWGRQETQYF.

CDR3 DNA: TGCGCCAGCAGCCAAGCGGCCCGGTCGGGACACAGCGATGAAAAACTGTTTTTT. It translates to CASSQAARSGHSDEKLFF. V gene TRBV4-3 combines with J gene TRBJ1-4; TRBD1 might be the D (6 bases). Trimming removed 1 base from V and 6 bases from J, with 21 bases in between. The CDR3 length is 18 residues. Germline V gene sequence: CDR1 LGHNA, CDR2 YSLEER.

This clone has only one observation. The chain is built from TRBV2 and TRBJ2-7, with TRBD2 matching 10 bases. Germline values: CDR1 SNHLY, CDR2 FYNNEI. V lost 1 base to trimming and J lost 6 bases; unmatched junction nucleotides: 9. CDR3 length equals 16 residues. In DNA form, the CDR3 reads TGTGCCAGCAGTGAAGTCGGACTAGCGGAGACCCTCGAGCAGTACTTC. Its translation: CASSEVGLAETLEQYF.

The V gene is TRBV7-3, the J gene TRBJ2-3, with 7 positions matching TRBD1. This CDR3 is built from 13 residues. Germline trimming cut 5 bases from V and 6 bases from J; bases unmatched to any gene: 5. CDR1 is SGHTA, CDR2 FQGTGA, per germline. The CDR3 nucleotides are TGTGCCAGCAGCCCCTCCAGGGGGGATACGCAGTATTTT. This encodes CASSPSRGDTQYF.

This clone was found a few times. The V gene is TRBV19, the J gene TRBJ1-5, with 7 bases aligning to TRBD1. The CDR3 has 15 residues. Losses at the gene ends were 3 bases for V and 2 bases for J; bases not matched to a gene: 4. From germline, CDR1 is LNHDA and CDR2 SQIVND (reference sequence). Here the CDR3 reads CASSMATGGNQPQHF. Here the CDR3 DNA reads TGTGCCAGTAGTATGGCCACAGGGGGCAATCAGCCCCAGCATTTT.

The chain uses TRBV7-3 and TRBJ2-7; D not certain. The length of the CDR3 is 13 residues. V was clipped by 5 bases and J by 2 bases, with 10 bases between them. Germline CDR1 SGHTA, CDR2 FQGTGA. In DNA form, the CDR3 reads TGTGCCAGCAGCCTAGACGGTACCTACGAGCAGTACTTC. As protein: CASSLDGTYEQYF.

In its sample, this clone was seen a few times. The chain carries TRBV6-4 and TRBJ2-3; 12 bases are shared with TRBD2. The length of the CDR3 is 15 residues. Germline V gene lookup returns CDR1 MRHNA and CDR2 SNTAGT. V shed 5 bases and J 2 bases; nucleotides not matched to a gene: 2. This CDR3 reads CASSPSGGATDTQYF. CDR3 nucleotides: TGTGCCAGCAGTCCTAGCGGGGGGGCCACAGATACGCAGTATTTT.

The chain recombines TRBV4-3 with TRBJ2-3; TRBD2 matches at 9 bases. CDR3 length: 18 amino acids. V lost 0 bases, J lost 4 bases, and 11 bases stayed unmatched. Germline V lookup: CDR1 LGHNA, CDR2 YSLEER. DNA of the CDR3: TGCGCCAGCAGCCAAGATGTTGGGCGGGGGGGTCACTCAGATACGCAGTATTTT. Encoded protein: CASSQDVGRGGHSDTQYF.

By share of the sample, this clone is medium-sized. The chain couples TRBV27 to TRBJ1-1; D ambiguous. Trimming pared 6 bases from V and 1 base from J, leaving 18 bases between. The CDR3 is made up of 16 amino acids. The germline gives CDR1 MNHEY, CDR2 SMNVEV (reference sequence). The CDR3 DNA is TGTGCCAGCAGATTCGGCCCTCGCGAATCGAACACTGAAGCTTTCTTT. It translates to CASRFGPRESNTEAFF.

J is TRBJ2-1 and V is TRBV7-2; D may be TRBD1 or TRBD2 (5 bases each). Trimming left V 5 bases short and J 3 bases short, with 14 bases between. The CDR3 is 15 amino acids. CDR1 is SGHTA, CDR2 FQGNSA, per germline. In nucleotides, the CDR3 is TGTGCCAGCAGCCCCACCGGGACGCTCTACAATGAGCAGTTCTTC. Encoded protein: CASSPTGTLYNEQFF.